This T cell receptor beta chain was profiled in a study of PD-1 blockade in mismatch repair-deficient tumors. The germline CDR1 and CDR2 sequences are SGDLS and YYNGEE. V dropped 0 bases and J dropped 8 bases, with 11 bases sitting between them. The CDR3 consists of 13 residues. Noted time point: roughly ten-day in vitro stimulation with candidate neoantigen peptide 6. To note about this clone: Its antigen is unknown.

The repertoire was sequenced with immunoSEQ multiplex PCR; TCRdb's copy has only in-frame clones and lacks some. The sample holds roughly 14,000 clones, 70% to 90% seen once. J is TRBJ1-2 and V is TRBV9; unclear D gene. This sequence originates from an adult with mismatch repair-deficient cancer. Source: cells cultured in vitro, taken from a patient treated with pembrolizumab. The CDR3 DNA reads TGTGCCAGCAGCGTAGCTCCGGGTATGGGCTACACCTTC. This encodes CASSVAPGMGYTF.